The subject of this entry is one T cell receptor (beta chain). CD45RA-negative memory and CD45RA+ naive subsets were split from the CD4+ cells. This entry belongs to a study of shared clonotypes between healthy human individuals. Looking at the study overall: A donor's plate count was three for CD4 naive and three for CD4 memory; CD8 naive had two and CD8 memory one.

Trimming took off 4 bases at V and 2 bases at J, with 19 bases between the two ends. Germline CDR1 and CDR2: SGHTS and YDEGEE. The CDR3 totals 16 residues. Here immunoSEQ multiplex PCR was the method, and the copy in TCRdb shows in-frame clones only, minus some. The repertoire holds about 340,000 clones, with around 67% as singletons. The chain joins TRBV5-8 to TRBJ2-7, with D possibly being TRBD2 (5 bases). The sequenced sample consisted of memory CD4+ T cells sorted from blood. The subset here: CD45RA-negative fraction. The TCR was taken from a man younger than 40 in good health. Here the CDR3 DNA reads TGTGCCAGCAGCCCCCCCCTCCCTGGGGAGACCTACGAGCAGTACTTC. Its translation: CASSPPLPGETYEQYF.